The entry below gives a single T cell receptor (beta chain) sequence along with its context. As yet, its antigen is unknown. This specimen belongs to a study of shared clonotypes between healthy human individuals. Study observations and caveats: Non-shared clonotypes displayed generation probabilities falling below those of clonotypes present in all four donors. With a handful of donors compared, around 5% of naive CD4 clonotypes were shared. Sampling used blood alone; tissue repertoires probably differ.

The CDR3 sequence is 15 residues long. Germline values: CDR1 LNHDA, CDR2 SQIVND (reference sequence). Deep level was the assay's run setting. The repertoire was sequenced with immunoSEQ multiplex PCR; TCRdb's copy has only in-frame clones and lacks some. The sample yields under 650,000 clones, about 96% seen once. The sample comprised naive CD4+ T cells sorted from blood. Subset given: CD45RA+ positively selected. V is TRBV19 and J is TRBJ2-5; the D call may be TRBD1 or TRBD2 (5 bases each). The J call is uncertain, as TRBJ2-7 better fits the DNA end. The TCR comes from a woman aged 30 to 39 in good health. DNA for the CDR3: TGTGCCAGTAGTATGGGACCCGACGGCTCCTACGAGCAGTACTTC. Its protein product is CASSMGPDGSYEQYF.